A selection of T cell receptor beta chains follows, all from one sample in a study of T cell repertoires in cytomegalovirus infection. In TCRdb, the reads were re-called with MiXCR into one record per CDR3 protein. The table includes approximately 100,000 distinct CDR3 sequences, roughly 41% detected once. Their antigens remain unidentified. Here the sequenced sample was CD8+ T cells from cultured PBMCs, taken from culture after CMV antigen stimulation. Receptors were obtained from a human donor in good health (CMV status not recorded). Some clones in this sample may be carry-over from other donors' samples. CDR3s include the opening cysteine and the closing phenylalanine or tryptophan. The D gene is left open where the match is weak. Not every row has a clone size; where given, it reads once, few, many or a size class.

NA	TRBV7-3	TRBJ1-1	NA	CASSLTIVNTEAFF	TGTGCCAGCAGCTTAACAATTGTGAACACTGAAGCTTTCTTT
NA	TRBV7-6	TRBJ2-7	NA	CASSPSAGEQYF	TGTGCCAGCAGCCCTTCTGCGGGCGAGCAGTACTTC
many	TRBV20-1	TRBJ2-7	TRBD1	CSARDWQGQALSYEQYF	TGCAGTGCTAGAGATTGGCAGGGACAGGCGCTTTCCTACGAGCAGTACTTC
NA	TRBV28	TRBJ1-5	NA	CASSLDDNQPQHF	TGTGCCAGCAGTTTGGATGACAATCAGCCCCAGCATTTT
NA	TRBV19	TRBJ2-1	NA	CASSIASHEQFF	TGTGCCAGTAGTATAGCCAGCCATGAGCAGTTCTTC
few	TRBV12-5	TRBJ1-4	NA	CASGHSSTNEKLFF	TGTGCTAGTGGCCACAGTTCAACTAATGAAAAACTGTTTTTT
many	TRBV20-1	TRBJ2-1	NA	CSARDRDTYNEQFF	TGCAGTGCTAGAGACAGAGATACCTACAATGAGCAGTTCTTC
few	TRBV7-6	TRBJ2-7	TRBD2	CASSLYSGGEYEQYF	TGTGCCAGCAGCTTATATAGCGGGGGAGAATACGAGCAGTACTTC
NA	TRBV5-4	TRBJ2-3	TRBD1	CASSLVGTVKDTQYF	TGTGCCAGCAGCTTGGTGGGGACAGTGAAAGATACGCAGTATTTT
many	TRBV6-1	TRBJ1-1	NA	CASSKGANTEAFF	TGTGCCAGCAGCAAGGGAGCGAACACTGAAGCTTTCTTT
many	TRBV7-2	TRBJ1-4	TRBD1	CASSLNRGEREKLFF	TGTGCCAGCAGTCTAAACAGGGGTGAACGTGAAAAACTGTTTTTT
many	TRBV15	TRBJ2-7	TRBD1	CATSPGQGPYEQYF	TGTGCCACCAGCCCGGGACAGGGGCCCTACGAGCAGTACTTC